This T cell receptor (beta chain) was captured by sequencing in a study of cytomegalovirus exposure and HLA in healthy donors. PCR was performed using 60 Vbeta and 13 Jbeta primers. The repertoire was sequenced with immunoSEQ multiplex PCR; TCRdb's copy has only in-frame clones and lacks some. The sample lists about 150,000 clones; approximately 80% were seen once. Findings and caveats of the study: Immune exposure was documented only through CMV serostatus. Earlier results showed most TCR beta V segments being productive about 87% or about 30% of the time.

Notes on this clone: Its specificity is not known.

Germline V lookup: CDR1 SNHLY, CDR2 FYNNEI. CDR3 length: 14 residues. V lost 4 bases to trimming and J lost 3 bases; unmatched junction nucleotides: 2. The gene calls are TRBV2 and TRBJ1-3; TRBD1 matches at 8 bases. The sample was PBMCs. The TCR sequence derives from a woman aged 45-60 years in good health and CMV-seropositive. The CDR3 here is CASSVGQGGNTIYF. CDR3 DNA sequence: TGTGCCAGCAGTGTAGGACAGGGTGGAAACACCATATATTTT. Full variable domain (missing parts from reference TRBV2 and TRBJ1-3): EPEVTQTPSHQVTQMGQEVILRCVPISNHLYFYWYRQILGQKVEFLVSFYNNEISEKSEIFDDQFSVERPDGSNFTLKIRSTKLEDSAMYFCASSVGQGGNTIYFGEGSWLTVV.